This TCR beta chain was sequenced in a study of T-cell reconstitution after alpha-beta-depleted transplantation in children. This CDR3 has 14 residues. Germline values: CDR1 DFQATT, CDR2 SNEGSKA (reference sequence). Trimming removed 3 bases from V and 3 bases from J, with 11 bases in between. Construction of the TCRbeta library involved unique molecular identifiers. TCRdb ran MiXCR on the PCR reads and lists one entry per CDR3 protein. The sample lists about 420,000 distinct CDR3 sequences, approximately 10% occurring once. At least ten counts were recorded for this clonotype. V and J are TRBV20-1 and TRBJ2-2, with D unclear. The TCR sequence derives from a human donor who donated a stem cell graft to a child with acute myeloid leukemia. The sequences come from PBMCs from the stem cell graft donor, collected from the stem cell graft. The CDR3 bases are TGCAGTGCTAGGCTGGGGTCCGACACCGGGGAGCTGTTTTTT. Translating it yields CSARLGSDTGELFF.